A single sample gave rise to the 22 T cell receptor beta chains below, sequenced in a study of T-cell reconstitution after alpha-beta-depleted transplantation in children. Preparation of the TCRbeta library used unique molecular identifiers. Using its own MiXCR run on the PCR reads, TCRdb lists one record per CDR3 protein. The table has about 580,000 distinct CDR3 sequences, roughly 23% seen once; the top ten hold over 12%. The sample in question was PBMCs, mostly from graft donor cells, obtained 360 days after TCRalphabeta/CD19-depleted stem cell transplant. The receptors were gathered from a boy under two years old who had a stem cell transplant for acute myeloid leukemia, so the T cells may come from the graft donor.

This clonotype was observed a few times. V usage is TRBV12-3 or TRBV12-4 and J usage is TRBJ2-5, with 8 bases identical to TRBD1. CDR3 size: 16 residues. Trimming at V came to 1 base and at J to 1 base, leaving 5 bases not matched to a gene. The CDR3 coding sequence is TGTGCCAGCAGTTTAGGCAGGGGGCGCATCCAAGAGACCCAGTACTTC. Translating gives CASSLGRGRIQETQYF.

This clonotype has just a few counts. CDR3 in amino acids: CASSPPGTVPYEQYF. The CDR3, as DNA: TGTGCCAGCAGTCCTCCGGGGACGGTACCCTACGAGCAGTACTTC. The rearrangement links TRBV6-1 to TRBJ2-7; TRBD1 or TRBD2 may be the D gene (5 bases each). CDR1 is MNHNS, CDR2 SASEGT, per germline. The length of the CDR3 is 15 residues. Trimming left V 5 bases short and J 2 bases short, with 16 bases between.

This clonotype was counted only a few times. The chain recombines TRBV7-3 with TRBJ2-1; D is unclear. The CDR3 is 20 residues long. The germline V gene has CDR1 SGHTA and CDR2 FQGTGA. Trimming took off 1 base at V and 4 bases at J, with 26 bases between the two ends. The CDR3 sequence: CASSLRFLPLGQAGYNEQFF. The CDR3 DNA is TGTGCCAGCAGCTTAAGGTTTCTGCCCCTCGGGCAGGCCGGATACAATGAGCAGTTCTTC. The full variable domain, its missing parts supplied by reference TRBV7-3 and TRBJ2-1, is GAGVSQTPSNKVTEKGKYVELRCDPISGHTALYWYRQSLGQGPEFLIYFQGTGAADDSGLPNDRFFAVRPEGSVSTLKIQRTERGDSAVYLCASSLRFLPLGQAGYNEQFFGPGTRLTVL.

This clonotype was counted only a few times. This chain joins TRBV29-1 and TRBJ1-1, with 8 bases aligning to TRBD1. Germline V gene lookup returns CDR1 SQVTM and CDR2 ANQGSEA. J gave up 5 bases and V 6 bases, and 14 bases lay outside the gene matches. The CDR3 has 15 amino acids. CDR3 sequence reads: CSVGNTGQGWTEAFF. CDR3 nucleotide sequence: TGCAGCGTGGGGAATACCGGACAGGGTTGGACTGAAGCTTTCTTT.

The genes are TRBV6-1 and TRBJ1-5, with D unclear. Trimming left V 6 bases short and J 3 bases short, with 9 bases between. The germline CDR1 and CDR2 sequences are MNHNS and SASEGT. The CDR3 runs to 13 residues. CDR3 coding DNA: TGTGCCAGCAGCGCGACCCCCAATCAGCCCCAGCATTTT. It yields the protein CASSATPNQPQHF.

The V and J genes are TRBV5-1 and TRBJ1-1; D is unclear. Germline CDR1 is SGHRS and CDR2 is YFSETQ. The CDR3 is 15 residues long. V was clipped by 2 bases and J by 0 bases, with 11 bases between them. This CDR3 reads CASSLQISVNTEAFF. The CDR3, as DNA: TGCGCCAGCAGCTTACAGATCTCGGTGAACACTGAAGCTTTCTTT. The entire variable domain, with the rest obtained from reference TRBV5-1 and TRBJ1-1, is as follows: KAGVTQTPRYLIKTRGQQVTLSCSPISGHRSVSWYQQTPGQGLQFLFEYFSETQRNKGNFPGRFSGRQFSNSRSEMNVSTLELGDSALYLCASSLQISVNTEAFFGQGTRLTVV.

V is TRBV5-5 and J is TRBJ2-1, with a possible D match to TRBD1 (6 bases). The CDR3 covers 14 residues. CDR1 is SGHKS, CDR2 YYEKEE, per germline (reference sequence). V was shortened by 3 bases and J by 4 bases, with 11 bases between the two germline ends. The CDR3 loop reads CASSYRQDYNEQFF. DNA of the CDR3: TGTGCCAGCAGCTACCGACAGGATTACAATGAGCAGTTCTTC. Filled out from reference TRBV5-5 and TRBJ2-1, the complete variable domain reads DAGVTQSPTHLIKTRGQQVTLRCSPISGHKSVSWYQQVLGQGPQFIFQYYEKEERGRGNFPDRFSARQFPNYSSELNVNALLLGDSALYLCASSYRQDYNEQFFGPGTRLTVL.

This clonotype was detected many times. The CDR3 is CAIRDSALGEQYF. The CDR3 DNA follows: TGTGCCATCCGAGACTCCGCCTTGGGAGAGCAGTACTTC. The rearrangement joins TRBV6-2 or TRBV6-3 to TRBJ2-7; D remains ambiguous. CDR3 length: 13 residues. Trimming stripped 10 bases from V and 7 bases from J, with 20 bases between. Germline CDR1 is MNHEY and CDR2 is SVGEGT.

This clonotype appeared many times. The rearrangement links TRBV5-1 to TRBJ1-5; 8 bases match TRBD1. Germline CDR1 SGHRS, CDR2 YFSETQ. With 4 bases clipped from V and 7 bases from J, the junction kept 10 bases outside the gene matches. This CDR3 has 15 amino acids. The CDR3: CASSPDGQGNQPQHF. The CDR3 bases are TGCGCCAGCAGCCCCGATGGACAGGGAAACCAGCCCCAGCATTTT.

This clonotype was recorded a few times. The genes are TRBV27 and TRBJ2-1; TRBD1 matches 7 bases. Germline trimming cut 3 bases from V and 7 bases from J; bases unmatched to any gene: 9. The CDR3 is made up of 15 amino acids. Germline V gives CDR1 MNHEY, CDR2 SMNVEV (reference sequence). CDR3 coding DNA: TGTGCCAGCAGTTTCGACAGGGAACGGGGTAATGAGCAGTTCTTC. Amino acid sequence: CASSFDRERGNEQFF.

The chain employs TRBV20-1 and TRBJ2-1, with TRBD2 matching over 8 bases. The CDR3 is 14 residues long. Germline CDR1 is DFQATT and CDR2 is SNEGSKA (reference sequence). Trimming cost V 5 bases and J 6 bases; bases outside gene matches: 9. CDR3: CSAYGTSGGNEQFF. CDR3 sequence (DNA): TGCAGTGCTTACGGGACCAGCGGGGGCAATGAGCAGTTCTTC.

This clonotype was counted ten times or more. This chain links TRBV20-1 with TRBJ2-3, with 10 positions matching TRBD1. Germline CDR1 reads DFQATT; CDR2 reads SNEGSKA (reference sequence). This CDR3 has 14 amino acids. After removal of 6 bases from V and 3 bases from J, the junction contained 6 bases not matched to a gene. The CDR3, as DNA: TGCAGTGCCAGGACGGGACAGGGGACAGATACGCAGTATTTT. This codes for CSARTGQGTDTQYF.

This clonotype was counted many times. The rearrangement joins TRBV12-3 or TRBV12-4 to TRBJ2-5, with a possible D match to TRBD1 (6 bases). V dropped 6 bases and J dropped 3 bases, with 11 bases sitting between them. The CDR3 length is 13 residues. CDR3 amino acids: CASRTPGEETQYF. The CDR3 nucleotides are TGTGCCAGCAGAACCCCAGGGGAAGAGACCCAGTACTTC.

The chain employs TRBV12-3 or TRBV12-4 and TRBJ1-1; D is unclear. V gave up 6 bases and J gave up 4 bases, with 6 bases separating them. The CDR3 covers 11 residues. This CDR3 reads CASRITTEAFF. In DNA form, the CDR3 reads TGTGCCAGCAGAATCACCACTGAAGCTTTCTTT.

This clonotype was observed a handful of times. The chain recombines TRBV10-3 with TRBJ2-7; no reliable D call. The CDR3 has 14 residues. Germline assignment: CDR1 ENHRY and CDR2 SYGVKD. V lost 5 bases, J lost 0 bases, and 11 bases lay in between. Written as DNA, the CDR3 is TGTGCCATCAGTCTCGGACCTAGCTCCTACGAGCAGTACGTC. Its protein product is CAISLGPSSYEQYV.

This clonotype was seen many times. This chain connects TRBV12-3 or TRBV12-4 to TRBJ2-3, with unresolved D. The V end lost 4 bases, the J end lost 4 bases, and 9 bases lay between the germline ends. The CDR3 covers 13 residues. Here the CDR3 reads CASSSGSSDTQYF. CDR3 sequence (DNA): TGTGCCAGCAGTTCTGGATCCTCAGATACGCAGTATTTT.

Many counts were recorded for this clonotype. The genes are TRBV7-2 and TRBJ1-2; D perhaps matches TRBD1 (6 bases). V was shortened by 5 bases and J by 5 bases, with 18 bases between the two germline ends. Per the germline V gene, CDR1 is SGHTA and CDR2 is FQGNSA. The CDR3 loop spans 15 amino acids. The CDR3 protein is CASSPSLRDTYGYTF. The CDR3 coding sequence is TGTGCCAGCAGCCCGTCCCTACGGGACACTTATGGCTACACCTTC.

This rearrangement joins TRBV28 to TRBJ2-5, with D unclear. The V gene lost 6 bases and the J gene lost 5 bases, with 10 bases spanning the gap. The germline V gene has CDR1 MDHEN and CDR2 SYDVKM. The CDR3 runs 12 residues. CDR3 region: CASSWAWETQYF. DNA for the CDR3: TGTGCCAGCAGCTGGGCGTGGGAGACCCAGTACTTC.

The chain has TRBV27 and TRBJ2-7; the D is unclear. The CDR3 covers 14 residues. The germline V gene has CDR1 MNHEY and CDR2 SMNVEV (reference sequence). V shed 3 bases and J shed 3 bases, with 12 bases lying between them. CDR3 nucleotide sequence: TGTGCCAGCAGTTTGTCGGGTTACGGCTACGAGCAGTACTTC. It encodes CASSLSGYGYEQYF.

The V and J genes are TRBV7-2 and TRBJ1-2; D is ambiguous. Trimming stripped 1 base from V and 4 bases from J, with 10 bases between. This CDR3 is 14 amino acids long. Germline values: CDR1 SGHTA, CDR2 FQGNSA. The CDR3 region is CASSLGGATYGYTF. The CDR3, as DNA: TGTGCCAGCAGCTTAGGTGGCGCCACCTATGGCTACACCTTC.

J is TRBJ1-1 and V is TRBV6-1, with unresolved D. CDR3 length: 15 residues. The V gene lost 1 base and the J gene lost 3 bases, with 12 bases spanning the gap. Per the germline V gene, CDR1 is MNHNS and CDR2 is SASEGT. CDR3 residues: CASSEEGGYHTEAFF. The CDR3 DNA is TGTGCCAGCAGTGAAGAGGGTGGCTACCACACTGAAGCTTTCTTT.

This clonotype was seen many times. The chain uses TRBV20-1 and TRBJ1-6; no clear D gene. V was clipped by 3 bases and J by 7 bases, with 16 bases between them. Germline V CDR1 and CDR2: DFQATT, SNEGSKA (reference sequence). The length of the CDR3 is 15 residues. DNA for the CDR3: TGCAGTGCTAGGGCTGAGGGAGCTCAGAATTCACCCCTCCACTTT. Translation gives CSARAEGAQNSPLHF.